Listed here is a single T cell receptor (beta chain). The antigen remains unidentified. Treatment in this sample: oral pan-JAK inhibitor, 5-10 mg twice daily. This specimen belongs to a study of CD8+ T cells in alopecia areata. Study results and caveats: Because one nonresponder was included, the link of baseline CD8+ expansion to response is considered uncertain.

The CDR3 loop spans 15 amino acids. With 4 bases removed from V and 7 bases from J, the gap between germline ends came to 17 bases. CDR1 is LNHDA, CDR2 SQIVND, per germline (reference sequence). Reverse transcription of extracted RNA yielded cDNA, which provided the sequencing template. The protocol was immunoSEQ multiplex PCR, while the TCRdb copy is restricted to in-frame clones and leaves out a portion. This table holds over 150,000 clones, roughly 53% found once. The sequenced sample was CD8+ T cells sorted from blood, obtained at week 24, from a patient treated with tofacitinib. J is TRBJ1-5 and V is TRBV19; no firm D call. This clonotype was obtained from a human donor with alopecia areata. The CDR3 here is CASSTIGRREQPQHF. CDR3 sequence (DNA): TGTGCCAGTAGTACCATAGGGCGGAGGGAACAGCCCCAGCATTTT.